This passage covers 2 T cell receptor beta chains from one sample sequenced in a study of CD8+CD57+ T cells in acquired aplastic anemia. CD8+CD57+ cell expansion had been shown by flow cytometry in patients chosen for sequencing. Genomic DNA, the template, was used for profiling of the TCR beta VDJ and CDR3. Via MiXCR, TCRdb re-called the reads, giving one row per CDR3 protein. The sample shows hundreds of thousands of distinct CDR3 sequences, approximately 32% of them seen only once. Sequencing was performed on sorted CD4+, CD8+, or CD8+CD57+ T cells (not recorded which) from PBMCs. Receptor source: a human donor with aplastic anemia.

This clonotype appeared many times. The chain couples TRBV7-9 to TRBJ2-5; D possibly corresponds to TRBD1 (6 bases). Germline loops: CDR1 SEHNR, CDR2 FQNEAQ (reference sequence). There are 14 residues in the CDR3. V was clipped by 1 base and J by 2 bases, with 8 bases between them. The CDR3 DNA is TGTGCCAGCAGCTTAGGGACAGTGCAAGAGACCCAGTACTTC. Translating gives CASSLGTVQETQYF.

V gene TRBV10-3 combines with J gene TRBJ2-5, with D tentatively TRBD1 (6 bases). The V gene's germline CDR1 is ENHRY and CDR2 SYGVKD. Trimming cost V 5 bases and J 4 bases, with 11 bases left between them. The length of the CDR3 is 13 residues. The CDR3 DNA reads as TGTGCCATCAGTCACACGACAGGAGAGACCCAGTACTTC. Translating gives CAISHTTGETQYF.